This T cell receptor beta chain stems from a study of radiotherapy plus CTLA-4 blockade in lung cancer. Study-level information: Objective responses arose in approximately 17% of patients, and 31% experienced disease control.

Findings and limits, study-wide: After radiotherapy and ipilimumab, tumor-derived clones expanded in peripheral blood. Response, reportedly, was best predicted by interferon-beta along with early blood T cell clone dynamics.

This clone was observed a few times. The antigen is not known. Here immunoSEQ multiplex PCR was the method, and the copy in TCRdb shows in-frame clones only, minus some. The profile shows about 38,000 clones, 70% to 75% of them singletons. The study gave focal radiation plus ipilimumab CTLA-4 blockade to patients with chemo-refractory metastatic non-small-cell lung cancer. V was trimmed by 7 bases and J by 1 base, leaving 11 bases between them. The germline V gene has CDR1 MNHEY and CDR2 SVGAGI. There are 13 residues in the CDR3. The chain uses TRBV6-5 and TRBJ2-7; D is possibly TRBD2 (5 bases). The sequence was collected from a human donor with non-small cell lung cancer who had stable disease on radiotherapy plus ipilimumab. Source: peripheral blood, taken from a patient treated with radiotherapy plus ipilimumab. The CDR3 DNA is TGTGCCAGCATACCCCCGGGGTCCTACGAGCAGTACTTC. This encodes CASIPPGSYEQYF.